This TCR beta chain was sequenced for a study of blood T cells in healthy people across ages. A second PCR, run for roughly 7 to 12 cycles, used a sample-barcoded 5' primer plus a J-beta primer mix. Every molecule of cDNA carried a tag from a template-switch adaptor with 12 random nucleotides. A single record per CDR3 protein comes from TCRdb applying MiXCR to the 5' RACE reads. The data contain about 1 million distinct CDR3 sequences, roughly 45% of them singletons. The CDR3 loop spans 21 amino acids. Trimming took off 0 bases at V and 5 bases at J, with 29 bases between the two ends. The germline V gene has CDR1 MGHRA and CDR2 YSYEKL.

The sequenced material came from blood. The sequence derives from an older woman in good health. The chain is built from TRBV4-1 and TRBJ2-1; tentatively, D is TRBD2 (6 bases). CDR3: CASSQDTSGRAGLAGHNEQFF. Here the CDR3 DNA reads TGCGCCAGCAGCCAAGATACGTCCGGTAGGGCGGGACTCGCGGGGCACAATGAGCAGTTCTTC.